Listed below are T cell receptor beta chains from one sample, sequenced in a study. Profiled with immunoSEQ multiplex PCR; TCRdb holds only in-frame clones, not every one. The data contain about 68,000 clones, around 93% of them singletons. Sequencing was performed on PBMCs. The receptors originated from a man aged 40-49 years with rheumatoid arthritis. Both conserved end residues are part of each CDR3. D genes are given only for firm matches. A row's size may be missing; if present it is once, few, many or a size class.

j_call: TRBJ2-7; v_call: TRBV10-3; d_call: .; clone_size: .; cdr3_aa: CAISESEQAISYEQYF; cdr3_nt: TGTGCCATCAGTGAGTCTGAACAGGCGATCTCCTACGAGCAGTACTTC
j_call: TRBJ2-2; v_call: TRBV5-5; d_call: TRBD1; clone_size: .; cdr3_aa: CASSLGQGNTGELFF; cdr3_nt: TGTGCCAGCAGCTTGGGACAGGGGAACACCGGGGAGCTGTTTTTT
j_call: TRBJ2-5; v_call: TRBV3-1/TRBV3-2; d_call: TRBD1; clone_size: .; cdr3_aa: CASSQFEARDRGQETQYF; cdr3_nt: TGTGCCAGCAGCCAATTTGAAGCCCGGGACAGGGGCCAAGAGACCCAGTACTTC
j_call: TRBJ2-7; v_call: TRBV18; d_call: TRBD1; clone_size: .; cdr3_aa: CASSPGQGAYEQYF; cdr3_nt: TGTGCCAGCTCACCGGGACAGGGGGCCTACGAGCAGTACTTC
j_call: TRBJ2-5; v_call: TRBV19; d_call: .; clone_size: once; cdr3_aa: CASSSSEVETQYF; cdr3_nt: TGTGCCAGTAGTAGCAGCGAGGTAGAGACCCAGTACTTC
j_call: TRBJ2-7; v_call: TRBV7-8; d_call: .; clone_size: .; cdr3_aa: CASSLEGGSRAGEQYF; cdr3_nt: TGTGCCAGCAGCTTAGAGGGGGGGTCTCGAGCTGGGGAGCAGTACTTC
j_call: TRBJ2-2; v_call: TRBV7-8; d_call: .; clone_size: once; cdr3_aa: CASSPQTGELFF; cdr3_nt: TGTGCCAGCAGCCCCCAGACCGGGGAGCTGTTTTTT
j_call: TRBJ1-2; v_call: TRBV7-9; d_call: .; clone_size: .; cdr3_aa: CASGQYGRGGYTF; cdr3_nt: TGTGCCAGCGGCCAATACGGGCGTGGCGGCTACACCTTC
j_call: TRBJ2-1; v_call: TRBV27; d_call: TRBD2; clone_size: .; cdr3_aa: CASTPRGARTSGLNEQFF; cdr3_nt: TGTGCCAGCACCCCAAGGGGGGCCAGGACTAGCGGGCTCAATGAGCAGTTCTTC
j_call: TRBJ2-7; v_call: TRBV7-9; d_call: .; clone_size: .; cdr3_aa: CASSLGGGFSYEQYF; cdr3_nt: TGTGCCAGCAGCTTAGGAGGGGGATTCTCCTACGAGCAGTACTTC
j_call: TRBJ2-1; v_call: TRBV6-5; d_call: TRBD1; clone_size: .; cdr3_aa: CASSYFRTGNNEQFF; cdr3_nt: TGTGCCAGCAGTTATTTCAGGACAGGGAACAATGAGCAGTTCTTC
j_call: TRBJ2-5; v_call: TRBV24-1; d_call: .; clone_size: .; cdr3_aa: CATSDPGLGETQYF; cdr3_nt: TGTGCCACCAGTGATCCGGGTCTGGGCGAGACCCAGTACTTC
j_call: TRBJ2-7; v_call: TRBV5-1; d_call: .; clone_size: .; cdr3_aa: CASSSSTGTSSYEQYF; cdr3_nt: TGCGCCAGCAGCTCCTCGACAGGAACTAGCTCCTACGAGCAGTACTTC
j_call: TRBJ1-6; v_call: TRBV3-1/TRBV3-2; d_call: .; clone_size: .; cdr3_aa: CASSQLGLSVHF; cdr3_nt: TGTGCCAGCAGCCAACTTGGACTGTCGGTTCACTTT
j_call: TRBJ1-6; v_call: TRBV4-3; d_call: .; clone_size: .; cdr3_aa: CASSQDQLSPLHF; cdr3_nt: TGCGCCAGCAGCCAAGATCAGCTTTCACCCCTCCACTTT
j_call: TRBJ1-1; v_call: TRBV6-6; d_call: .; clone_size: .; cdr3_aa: CASSANSQGSEAFF; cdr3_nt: TGTGCCAGCAGTGCAAACTCTCAGGGCTCTGAAGCTTTCTTT
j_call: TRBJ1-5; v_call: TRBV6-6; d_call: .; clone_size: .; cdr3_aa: CASSRGGGSNQPQHF; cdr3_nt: TGTGCCAGCAGCCGAGGAGGGGGTTCCAATCAGCCCCAGCATTTT
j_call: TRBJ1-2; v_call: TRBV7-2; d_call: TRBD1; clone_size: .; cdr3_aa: CASSDRRGSYGYTF; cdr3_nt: TGTGCCAGCAGCGACCGCAGGGGGTCTTATGGCTACACCTTC
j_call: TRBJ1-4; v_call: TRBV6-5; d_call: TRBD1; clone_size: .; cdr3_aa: CASNSGGAGEKLFF; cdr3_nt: TGTGCCAGCAATTCAGGGGGCGCCGGGGAAAAACTGTTTTTT
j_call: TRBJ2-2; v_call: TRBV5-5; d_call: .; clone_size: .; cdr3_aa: CASSLSVAGELFF; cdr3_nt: TGTGCCAGCAGCTTGTCGGTAGCCGGGGAGCTGTTTTTT
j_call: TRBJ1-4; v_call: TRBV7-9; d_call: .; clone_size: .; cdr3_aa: CASSLTAATNEKLFF; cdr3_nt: TGTGCCAGCAGCTTAACGGCAGCAACTAATGAAAAACTGTTTTTT
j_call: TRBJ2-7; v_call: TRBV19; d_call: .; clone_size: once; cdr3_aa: CASRHQGPPYEQYF; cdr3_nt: TGTGCCAGTAGACACCAGGGACCACCCTACGAGCAGTACTTC
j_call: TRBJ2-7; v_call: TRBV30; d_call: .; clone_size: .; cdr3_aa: CAHKQGSYEQYF; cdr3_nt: TGTGCTCATAAACAGGGATCCTACGAGCAGTACTTC
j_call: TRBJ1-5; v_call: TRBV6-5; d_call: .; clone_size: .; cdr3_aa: CASSYSIWSQPQHF; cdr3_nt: TGTGCCAGCAGTTACTCGATATGGAGTCAGCCCCAGCATTTT
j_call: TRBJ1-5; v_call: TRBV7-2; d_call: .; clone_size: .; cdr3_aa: CASSFSGDQPQHF; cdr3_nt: TGTGCCAGCAGCTTTTCAGGGGACCAGCCCCAGCATTTT
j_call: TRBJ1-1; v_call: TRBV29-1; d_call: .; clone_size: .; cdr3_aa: CSSVGGEWMTDTEAFF; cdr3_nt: TGCAGTTCGGTGGGGGGGGAGTGGATGACGGACACTGAAGCTTTCTTT
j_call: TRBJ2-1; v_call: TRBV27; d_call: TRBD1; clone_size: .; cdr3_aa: CASSNRDRGYNEQFF; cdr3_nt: TGTGCCAGCAGTAACCGGGACAGGGGGTACAATGAGCAGTTCTTC
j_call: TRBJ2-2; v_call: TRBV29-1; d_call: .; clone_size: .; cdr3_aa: CSVGRGSGTGELFF; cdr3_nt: TGCAGCGTTGGTCGCGGCTCGGGTACCGGGGAGCTGTTTTTT
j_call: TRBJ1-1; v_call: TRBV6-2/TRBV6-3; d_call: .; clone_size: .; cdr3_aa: CASSPTENTEAFF; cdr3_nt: TGTGCCAGCAGCCCAACAGAGAACACTGAAGCTTTCTTT
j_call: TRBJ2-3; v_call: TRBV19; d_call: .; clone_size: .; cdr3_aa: CASSMYSTDTQYF; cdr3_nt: TGTGCCAGTAGTATGTACAGCACAGATACGCAGTATTTT
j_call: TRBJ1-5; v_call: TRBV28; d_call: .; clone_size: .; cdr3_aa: CASSLGIRVQHF; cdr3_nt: TGTGCCAGCAGTTTGGGGATCAGGGTCCAGCATTTT
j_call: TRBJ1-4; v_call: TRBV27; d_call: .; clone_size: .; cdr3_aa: CASGFGRVEKLFF; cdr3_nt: TGTGCCAGCGGTTTTGGCAGGGTCGAAAAACTGTTTTTT
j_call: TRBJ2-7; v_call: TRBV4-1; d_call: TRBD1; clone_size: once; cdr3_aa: CASSQGTGVYEQYF; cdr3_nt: TGCGCCAGCAGCCAAGGGACAGGGGTCTACGAGCAGTACTTC
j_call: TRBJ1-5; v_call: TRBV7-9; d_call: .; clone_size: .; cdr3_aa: CASSPDRFGPQHF; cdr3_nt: TGTGCCAGCAGCCCCGACAGGTTCGGGCCCCAGCATTTT
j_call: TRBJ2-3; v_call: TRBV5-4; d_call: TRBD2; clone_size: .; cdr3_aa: CASSLGGSADTQYF; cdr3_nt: TGTGCCAGCAGTCTGGGCGGGAGTGCAGATACGCAGTATTTT
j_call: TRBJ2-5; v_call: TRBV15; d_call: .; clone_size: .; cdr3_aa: CATSRGGVDRSKGETQYF; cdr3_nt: TGTGCCACCAGCAGGGGCGGGGTGGACAGATCAAAAGGAGAGACCCAGTACTTC
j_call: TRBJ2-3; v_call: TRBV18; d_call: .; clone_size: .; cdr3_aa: CASSPGKSTDTQYF; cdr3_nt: TGTGCCAGCTCACCGGGCAAAAGCACAGATACGCAGTATTTT
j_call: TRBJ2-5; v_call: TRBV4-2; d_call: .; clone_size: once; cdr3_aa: CASSQDEWRTQYF; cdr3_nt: TGTGCCAGCAGCCAAGATGAGTGGCGGACCCAGTACTTC
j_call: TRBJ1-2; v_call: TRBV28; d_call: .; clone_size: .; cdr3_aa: CASSLRQATGYGYTF; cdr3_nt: TGTGCCAGCAGTTTAAGGCAGGCGACAGGCTATGGCTACACCTTC
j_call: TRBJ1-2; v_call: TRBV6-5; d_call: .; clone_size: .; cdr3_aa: CATDGLLGYTF; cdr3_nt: TGTGCCACGGACGGACTCTTAGGCTACACCTTC
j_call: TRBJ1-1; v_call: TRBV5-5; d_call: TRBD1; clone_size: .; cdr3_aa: CASSLSGTGGEAFF; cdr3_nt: TGTGCCAGCAGCCTCTCCGGGACAGGGGGCGAGGCTTTCTTT
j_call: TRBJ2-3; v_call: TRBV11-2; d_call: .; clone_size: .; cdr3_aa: CASSLDAPAGTGDTQYF; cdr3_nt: TGTGCCAGCAGCTTAGATGCCCCAGCGGGCACAGGGGATACGCAGTATTTT
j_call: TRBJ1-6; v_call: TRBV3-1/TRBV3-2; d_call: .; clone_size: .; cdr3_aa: CASRPTPDNSPLHF; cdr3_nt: TGTGCCAGCAGACCGACACCAGATAATTCACCCCTCCACTTT
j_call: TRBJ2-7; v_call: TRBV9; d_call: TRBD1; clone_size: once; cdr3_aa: CASSVAYGTAYEQYF; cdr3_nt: TGTGCCAGCAGCGTAGCTTATGGGACAGCTTACGAGCAGTACTTC
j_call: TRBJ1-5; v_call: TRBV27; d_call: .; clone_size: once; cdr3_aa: CAFPRPGINQPQHF; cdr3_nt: TGTGCCTTCCCCCGGCCAGGAATCAATCAGCCCCAGCATTTT
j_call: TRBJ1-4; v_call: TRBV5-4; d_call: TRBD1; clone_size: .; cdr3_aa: CASSLGQGGVEKLFF; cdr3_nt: TGTGCCAGCAGCTTGGGACAGGGAGGAGTTGAAAAACTGTTTTTT
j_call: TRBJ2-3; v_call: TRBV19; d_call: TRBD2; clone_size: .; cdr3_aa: CASSPAGGRGTDTQYF; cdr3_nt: TGTGCCAGTAGTCCAGCGGGGGGCCGGGGCACAGATACGCAGTATTTT